This record concerns one T cell receptor beta chain sequence. The sample belongs to a study of blood T cell repertoires in COVID-19. Study information: The study drew acute and convalescent COVID-19 samples from the United States, Italy and Spain. PBMCs, B-cell-depleted T cells, or T cells provided the cDNA or gDNA that made up the material.

In germline, CDR1 is SGHNT, CDR2 YENEEA. This CDR3 contains 16 residues. The V end lost 4 bases, the J end lost 5 bases, and 19 bases lay between the germline ends. Sequenced by immunoSEQ multiplex PCR; TCRdb stores in-frame clones only, minus some. Here the sample spans approximately 500,000 clones, about 89% being singletons. The receptor was isolated from a woman in her 50s with COVID-19, enrolled during active disease. Source material: peripheral blood. This chain joins TRBV11-3 and TRBJ2-3; D possibly corresponds to TRBD1 (7 bases). The CDR3 protein is CASSWGTDRVQDTQYF. In nucleotides, the CDR3 is TGTGCCAGCAGCTGGGGGACTGACAGGGTTCAAGATACGCAGTATTTT. The full variable domain, in which reference TRBV11-3 and TRBJ2-3 provide the parts outside the CDR3, is EAGVVQSPRYKIIEKKQPVAFWCNPISGHNTLYWYLQNLGQGPELLIRYENEEAVDDSQLPKDRFSAERLKGVDSTLKIQPAELGDSAVYLCASSWGTDRVQDTQYFGPGTRLTVL.